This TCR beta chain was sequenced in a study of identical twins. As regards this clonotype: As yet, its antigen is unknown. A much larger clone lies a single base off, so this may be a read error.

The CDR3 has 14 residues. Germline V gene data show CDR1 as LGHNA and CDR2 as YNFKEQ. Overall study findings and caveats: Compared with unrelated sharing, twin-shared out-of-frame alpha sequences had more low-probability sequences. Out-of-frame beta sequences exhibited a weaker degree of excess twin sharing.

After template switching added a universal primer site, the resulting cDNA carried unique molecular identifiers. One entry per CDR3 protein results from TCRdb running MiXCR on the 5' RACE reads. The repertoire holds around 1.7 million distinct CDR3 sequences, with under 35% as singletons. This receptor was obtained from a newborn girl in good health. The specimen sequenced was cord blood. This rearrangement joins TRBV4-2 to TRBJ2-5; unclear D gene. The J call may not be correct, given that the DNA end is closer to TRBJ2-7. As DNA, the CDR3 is TGTGCCAGCGGCCAAGAAAGGACCCCCTACGAGCAGTACTTC. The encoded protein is CASGQERTPYEQYF.